The 25 T cell receptor beta chains below were found in one sample sequenced in a study of shared clonotypes between healthy human individuals. Here immunoSEQ multiplex PCR was the method, and the copy in TCRdb shows in-frame clones only, minus some. The sample holds about 2.3 million clones, approximately 93% seen once. The specimen sequenced was naive CD4+ T cells from PBMCs. Subset noted: CD45RA+ positively selected. These TCRs come from a man aged 18 to 30 in good health. Some clones in this sample may be carry-over from other donors' samples.

This chain uses TRBV7-2 with TRBJ2-1; 11 nucleotides match TRBD2. CDR3 length: 19 amino acids. The J segment lost 1 base and the V segment lost 2 bases, leaving 10 bases of the junction unmatched. Germline V gives CDR1 SGHTA, CDR2 FQGNSA. The CDR3 reads CASSLIRLAGSGSYNEQFF. In DNA, the CDR3 is TGTGCCAGCAGCTTAATAAGACTAGCGGGAAGTGGATCCTACAATGAGCAGTTCTTC.

V is TRBV13 and J is TRBJ2-2; 9 bases are shared with TRBD1. This CDR3 has 16 residues. The germline gives CDR1 PRHDT, CDR2 FYEKMQ (reference sequence). The V and J ends lost 5 bases and 4 bases, in that order; junction bases with no gene match: 8. The CDR3 sequence is CASSVLQGAGTGELFF. The CDR3 coding sequence is TGTGCCAGCAGCGTCCTACAGGGGGCCGGCACCGGGGAGCTGTTTTTT.

The chain has TRBV9 and TRBJ2-7; 8 bases are shared with TRBD1. Per the germline V gene, CDR1 is SGDLS and CDR2 is YYNGEE. Trimming removed 4 bases from V and 4 bases from J; junction bases left unmatched: 7. The CDR3 has 14 residues. CDR3 protein: CASSPWDRQYEQYF. For the CDR3, the DNA is TGTGCCAGCAGCCCGTGGGACAGGCAATACGAGCAGTACTTC.

The J gene is TRBJ1-5, the V gene TRBV10-1; D remains unclear. CDR1 is WNHNN, CDR2 SYGVQD, per germline (reference sequence). This CDR3 is 13 amino acids long. Trimming removed 1 base at V and 4 bases at J, with 5 bases between. The CDR3 DNA is TGCGCCAGCAGTGAGTGGGTTAATCAGCCCCAGCATTTT. Protein: CASSEWVNQPQHF.

The V and J genes are TRBV4-1 and TRBJ2-7, with 7 nucleotides matching TRBD1. The V gene's germline CDR1 is MGHRA and CDR2 YSYEKL. This CDR3 region has 16 residues. J lost 3 bases, V lost 0 bases, and 8 bases had no gene match. The CDR3 loop reads CASSQELLGGGYEQYF. For the CDR3, the DNA is TGCGCCAGCAGCCAAGAACTGTTAGGGGGCGGCTACGAGCAGTACTTC.

The rearrangement links TRBV15 to TRBJ2-5, with D perhaps matching TRBD1 (6 bases). CDR3 length equals 16 residues. CDR1 LNHNV and CDR2 YYDKDF come from the germline V gene (reference sequence). Trimming pared 0 bases from V and 1 base from J, leaving 12 bases between. CDR3 in amino acids: CATSRDRGRGQETQYF. As DNA, the CDR3 is TGTGCCACCAGCAGAGATCGCGGCAGGGGCCAAGAGACCCAGTACTTC.

For the CDR3, the DNA is TGCGCCAGCAGCCAAGCGGCAGGGGGCGATGGCTACACCTTC. Amino acid sequence: CASSQAAGGDGYTF. The chain is built from TRBV4-1 and TRBJ1-2; 8 bases are shared with TRBD1. Trimming took 1 base from V and 6 from J; bases not matched to a gene: 4. The CDR3 runs to 14 residues. Germline assignment: CDR1 MGHRA and CDR2 YSYEKL.

The V call is TRBV19, the J call TRBJ1-5; D gene uncertain. V lost 8 bases to trimming and J lost 4 bases, with 21 bases between them. The CDR3 is 16 amino acids. The V gene's germline CDR1 is LNHDA and CDR2 SQIVND (reference sequence). The CDR3: CASHDTFRSTNQPQHF. The CDR3 DNA is TGTGCCAGTCATGACACGTTTAGGTCCACAAATCAGCCCCAGCATTTT.

The chain combines TRBV7-2 with TRBJ2-7; 8 nucleotides match TRBD2. This CDR3 has 14 amino acids. Germline loops: CDR1 SGHTA, CDR2 FQGNSA. Unmatched junction bases numbered 5, after V lost 3 bases and J lost 4 bases. CDR3 amino acids: CASSFVAGTYEQYF. The CDR3 DNA is TGTGCCAGCAGCTTTGTAGCGGGAACGTACGAGCAGTACTTC.

This clone was seen once. J is TRBJ2-3 and V is TRBV19, with 7 nucleotides matching TRBD2. CDR3 size: 13 residues. In germline, CDR1 is LNHDA, CDR2 SQIVND (reference sequence). V gave up 9 bases and J gave up 0 bases; unmatched junction bases: 3. CDR3 in DNA: TGTGCCAGCGGGGGGAGTAGCACAGATACGCAGTATTTT. Translated: CASGGSSTDTQYF.

This sequence joins TRBV7-9 and TRBJ2-4; tentatively, D is TRBD1 or TRBD2 (6 bases each). V lost 7 bases and J 3 bases, leaving 22 bases between the germline ends. The length of the CDR3 is 17 residues. Germline CDR1 reads SEHNR; CDR2 reads FQNEAQ (reference sequence). For the CDR3, the DNA is TGTGCCAGCATCCGTATAGGGGGGTCGGAAGACAAAAACATTCAGTACTTC. Translation: CASIRIGGSEDKNIQYF.

The chain links TRBV18 to TRBJ1-1; D unresolved. CDR1 is KGHSH, CDR2 LQKENI, per germline. V lost 2 bases to trimming and J lost 4 bases, with 14 bases between them. The CDR3 length is 15 residues. This chain's CDR3 is CASSPAGSEATEAFF. Written as DNA, the CDR3 is TGTGCCAGCTCACCAGCGGGGTCCGAGGCCACTGAAGCTTTCTTT.

V usage is TRBV10-2 and J usage is TRBJ2-2; 10 bases are shared with TRBD2. There are 14 residues in the CDR3. Germline CDR1 WSHSY, CDR2 SAAADI. J lost 1 base, V lost 8 bases, and 1 base had no gene match. CDR3: CASLAGVNTGELFF. As DNA, the CDR3 is TGCGCCAGCCTAGCGGGGGTGAACACCGGGGAGCTGTTTTTT.

The rearrangement links TRBV10-1 to TRBJ2-1, with unresolved D. V lost 8 bases and J lost 5, with 19 bases in between. The length of the CDR3 is 15 residues. The germline V gene encodes CDR1 WNHNN and CDR2 SYGVQD (reference sequence). CDR3 in DNA: TGCGCCAGCGCGACTGGTGGTAACTCAAACAATGAGCAGTTCTTC. This codes for CASATGGNSNNEQFF.

The CDR3 DNA follows: TGTGCCAGCAGCTTGGGACAGGAAAGGAGAGAGACCCAGTACTTC. Amino acids: CASSLGQERRETQYF. The chain links TRBV5-4 to TRBJ2-5, with a possible D match to TRBD1 (6 bases). CDR1 is SGHNT and CDR2 is YYREEE in the germline V gene (reference sequence). V dropped 0 bases and J dropped 4 bases, with 13 bases sitting between them. The CDR3 spans 15 residues.

The gene calls are TRBV5-1 and TRBJ2-4, with TRBD1 matching over 11 bases. This CDR3 is built from 17 residues. V was pared by 4 bases and J by 0 bases, with 6 bases of the junction left unmatched. Germline assignment: CDR1 SGHRS and CDR2 YFSETQ. The CDR3 sequence: CASSLDRGRSAKNIQYF. The DNA for the CDR3 is TGCGCCAGCAGCCTGGACAGGGGGCGGTCAGCCAAAAACATTCAGTACTTC.

J is TRBJ2-1 and V is TRBV2, with a possible D match to TRBD2 (6 bases). The V end lost 4 bases, the J end lost 3 bases, and 13 bases lay between the germline ends. The CDR3 has 15 residues. Looked up from germline, CDR1 is SNHLY and CDR2 is FYNNEI. The CDR3 bases are TGTGCCAGCAGTGGGAGGGCCAACAACTACAATGAGCAGTTCTTC. Amino acids: CASSGRANNYNEQFF. Full variable domain (rest looked up from reference TRBV2 and TRBJ2-1): EPEVTQTPSHQVTQMGQEVILRCVPISNHLYFYWYRQILGQKVEFLVSFYNNEISEKSEIFDDQFSVERPDGSNFTLKIRSTKLEDSAMYFCASSGRANNYNEQFFGPGTRLTVL.

V gene TRBV28 combines with J gene TRBJ1-2; 8 positions match TRBD1. Unmatched junction bases numbered 10, after V lost 4 bases and J lost 0 bases. This CDR3 is 17 amino acids long. CDR1 is MDHEN, CDR2 SYDVKM, per germline. The CDR3, as DNA: TGTGCCAGCAGTTCCTCTCGACAGGGGTTCTCTAACTATGGCTACACCTTC. As protein: CASSSSRQGFSNYGYTF.

A word on this clone: Different DNA sequences within this sample yield the same CDR3. The chain couples TRBV7-9 to TRBJ1-4; 9 bases agree with TRBD1. The CDR3 length is 14 residues. The J segment lost 8 bases and the V segment lost 6 bases, leaving 7 bases of the junction unmatched. Per germline, CDR1 SEHNR and CDR2 FQNEAQ (reference sequence). The CDR3 spells CASSYTGGREKLFF. The CDR3 nucleotides are TGTGCCAGCAGTTATACAGGGGGCCGGGAAAAACTGTTTTTT.

The chain combines TRBV15 with TRBJ1-2; the D gene is possibly TRBD1 (5 bases). This CDR3 is built from 14 residues. Deletions cut 4 bases from V and 4 bases from J, with 13 bases between. In germline, CDR1 is LNHNV, CDR2 YYDKDF (reference sequence). The CDR3 sequence: CATSIRQSLYGYTF. In nucleotides, the CDR3 is TGTGCCACCAGCATAAGACAGAGCCTCTATGGCTACACCTTC.

There are a few counts of this clone. J is TRBJ1-1 and V is TRBV6-5; D is unclear. Germline V gives CDR1 MNHEY, CDR2 SVGAGI. The CDR3 covers 11 residues. Deletions cut 6 bases from V and 6 bases from J, with 8 bases between. CDR3 coding DNA: TGTGCCAGCAGGGCCCGGGCTGAAGCTTTCTTT. It translates to CASRARAEAFF.

The chain links TRBV9 to TRBJ2-7; no definite D call. Trimming took 4 bases from V and 0 from J, leaving 8 bases between them. The CDR3 runs to 13 residues. Germline-derived CDR1 and CDR2 are SGDLS and YYNGEE. CDR3 nucleotide sequence: TGTGCCAGCAGCCGGACGGCCTCCTACGAGCAGTACTTC. This translates into CASSRTASYEQYF. The full variable domain, completed using reference TRBV9 and TRBJ2-7, is DSGVTQTPKHLITATGQRVTLRCSPRSGDLSVYWYQQSLDQGLQFLIQYYNGEERAKGNILERFSAQQFPDLHSELNLSSLELGDSALYFCASSRTASYEQYFGPGTRLTVT.

Turning to this clone: Other DNA variants within this sample encode the same CDR3. V is TRBV5-1 and J is TRBJ2-3; TRBD1 matches 7 bases. CDR1 is SGHRS and CDR2 is YFSETQ in the germline V gene. V lost 4 bases to trimming and J lost 3 bases; unmatched junction nucleotides: 8. The CDR3 is made up of 15 amino acids. CDR3 DNA: TGCGCCAGCAGCATCCTGGCAGGGGGTACAGATACGCAGTATTTT. Its translation: CASSILAGGTDTQYF.

To note about this clone: The sample carries other DNA sequences with the same CDR3. The V gene is TRBV5-4, the J gene TRBJ2-5, with TRBD2 identical over 8 bases. The CDR3 is made up of 14 amino acids. Germline trimming cut 4 bases from V and 3 bases from J; bases unmatched to any gene: 5. Germline V gene sequence: CDR1 SGHNT, CDR2 YYREEE (reference sequence). CDR3 sequence: CASSLGLGEETQYF. Written as DNA, the CDR3 is TGTGCCAGCAGCCTGGGACTAGGGGAAGAGACCCAGTACTTC. The complete variable domain, with remaining parts taken from reference TRBV5-4 and TRBJ2-5, reads ETGVTQSPTHLIKTRGQQVTLRCSSQSGHNTVSWYQQALGQGPQFIFQYYREEENGRGNFPPRFSGLQFPNYSSELNVNALELDDSALYLCASSLGLGEETQYFGPGTRLLVL.

V usage is TRBV7-3 and J usage is TRBJ2-5, with 12 bases identical to TRBD2. This CDR3 contains 16 residues. The germline gives CDR1 SGHTA, CDR2 FQGTGA. The junction had 6 bases not matched to a gene; V was cut back by 3 bases and J by 4 bases. CDR3 region: CASSLASGRVGETQYF. CDR3 DNA: TGTGCCAGCAGCTTGGCTAGCGGGAGGGTCGGAGAGACCCAGTACTTC.